This T cell receptor beta chain emerged from a study of prognosis after radiotherapy for stage I lung cancer. As for the study in general: Those with stage I non-small cell lung cancer who took part were enrolled between early 2018 and January 2019. Alongside stereotactic body radiotherapy, concurrent therapy was given to no patient.

Blood, about 6 milliliters, was collected at each of two time points. The CDR3 totals 13 residues. Between the trimmed V and J ends, which lost 1 base and 6 bases, there was a span of 8 bases. Looked up from germline, CDR1 is SGHNT and CDR2 is YENEEA. Genomic DNA yielded TCR beta CDR3, amplified by two-round multiplex PCR. Gene-specific TRBV and TRBJ primers were used in PCR round one. TCRdb re-called the multiplex PCR reads through MiXCR, storing one row per CDR3 protein. The table has about 35,000 distinct CDR3 sequences, less than 40% seen once; the top ten hold 16%. V and J are TRBV11-3 and TRBJ2-3; D is undetermined. The receptor's source is a donor at least 50 years old with non-small cell lung cancer. The sequencing here drew on PBMCs, taken before or after stereotactic body radiation therapy (not recorded which). DNA of the CDR3: TGTGCCAGCAGCTTAGCCCCGTTGGATACGCAGTATTTT. Protein: CASSLAPLDTQYF.